This TCR beta chain was found in a study of T cell clonality in common variable immunodeficiency. Method: immunoSEQ multiplex PCR; TCRdb's copy keeps in-frame clones and lacks some. This set yields about 66,000 clones and no singletons; the top ten hold approximately 1.7%. This clone came up many times. Its antigen is unidentified. The sequence runs out 3 residues before the end of the CDR3; the remainder is reconstructed from the germline J gene. CDR1 and CDR2 (germline): GTSNPN, SVGIG (reference sequence). The V gene end was trimmed by 0 bases and the J gene end by 2 bases; junction bases not matched to a gene: 8. This CDR3 has 17 residues. Notes on the study in general: Compared with healthy controls, CVID subjects showed increased TCRbeta clonality, mostly in about a third. Fewer TCRbeta clones were shared among CVID subjects than controls.

The chain couples TRBV30 to TRBJ2-5; TRBD1 agrees at 11 bases. The sequence came from a person aged 18 to 70 in good health. The sequenced material came from peripheral blood mononuclear cells. The CDR3 region is CAWSVYGQGARQETQYF. CDR3 DNA, as far as it was read: TGTGCCTGGAGTGTTTATGGACAGGGGGCCCGGCAAGAGACC.